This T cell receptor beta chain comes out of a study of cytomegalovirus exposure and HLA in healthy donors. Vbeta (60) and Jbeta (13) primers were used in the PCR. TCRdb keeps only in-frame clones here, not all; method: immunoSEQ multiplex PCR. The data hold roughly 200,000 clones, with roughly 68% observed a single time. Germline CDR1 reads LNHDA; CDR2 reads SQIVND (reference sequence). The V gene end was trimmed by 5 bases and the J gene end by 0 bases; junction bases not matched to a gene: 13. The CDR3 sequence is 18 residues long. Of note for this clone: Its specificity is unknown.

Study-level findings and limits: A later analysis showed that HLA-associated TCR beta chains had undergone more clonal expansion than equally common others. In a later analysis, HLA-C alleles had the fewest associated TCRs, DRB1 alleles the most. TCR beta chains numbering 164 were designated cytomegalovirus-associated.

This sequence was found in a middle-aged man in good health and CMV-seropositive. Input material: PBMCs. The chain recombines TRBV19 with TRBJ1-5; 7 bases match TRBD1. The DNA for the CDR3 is TGTGCCAGTAGTGTTCTCACAGGGGTCCTCGATAGCAATCAGCCCCAGCATTTT. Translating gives CASSVLTGVLDSNQPQHF.